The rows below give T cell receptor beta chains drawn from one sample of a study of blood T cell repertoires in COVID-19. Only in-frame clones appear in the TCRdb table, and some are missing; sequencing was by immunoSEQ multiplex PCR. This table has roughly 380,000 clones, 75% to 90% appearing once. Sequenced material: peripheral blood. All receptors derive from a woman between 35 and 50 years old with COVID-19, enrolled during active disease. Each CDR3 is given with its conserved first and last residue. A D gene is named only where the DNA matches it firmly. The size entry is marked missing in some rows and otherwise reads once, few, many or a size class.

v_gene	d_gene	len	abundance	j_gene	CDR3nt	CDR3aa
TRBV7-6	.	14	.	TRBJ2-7	TGTGCCAGCAGCTTAGAGACAGGTACCTACGAGCAGTACTTC	CASSLETGTYEQYF
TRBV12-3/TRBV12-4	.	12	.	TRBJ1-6	TGTGCCAGCACCCGGTCCTTCTTGCCCCTCCACTTT	CASTRSFLPLHF
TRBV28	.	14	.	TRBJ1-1	TGTGCCAGCAGTCCGAGGGCCAGACTGATTGGAGCTTTCTTT	CASSPRARLIGAFF
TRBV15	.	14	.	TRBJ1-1	TGTGCCACCAGCAGGGGGGGACGAAGTGCTGAAGCTTTCTTT	CATSRGGRSAEAFF
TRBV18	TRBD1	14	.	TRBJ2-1	TGTGCCAGCTCACGGGGACAGGGCTACAATGAGCAGTTCTTC	CASSRGQGYNEQFF
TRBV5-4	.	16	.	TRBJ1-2	TGTGCCAGCAGCTTGCGTGGTTGGGGCGCAATTTATGGCTACACCTTC	CASSLRGWGAIYGYTF
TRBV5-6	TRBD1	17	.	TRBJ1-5	TGTGCCAGCAGCTTGGGATACGGCAGGGGGGATTTTCAGCCCCAGCATTTT	CASSLGYGRGDFQPQHF
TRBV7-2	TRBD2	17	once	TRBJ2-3	TGTGCCAGCAGCTTAGGTCGGGGAGGCGGGAGGACAGATACGCAGTATTTT	CASSLGRGGGRTDTQYF
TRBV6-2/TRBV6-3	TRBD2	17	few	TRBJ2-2	TGTGCCAGCAGTCTTCGCAGTGGGCGGGGGTTTTTTGGGGAGCTGTTTTTT	CASSLRSGRGFFGELFF
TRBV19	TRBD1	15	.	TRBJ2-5	TGTGCCAGTAGTATTCAGGGACAGGGGCCAGAGACCCAGTACTTC	CASSIQGQGPETQYF
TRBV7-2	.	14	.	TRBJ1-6	TGTGCCAGCAGCTTACGTCAGGGTAATTCACCCCTCCACTTT	CASSLRQGNSPLHF
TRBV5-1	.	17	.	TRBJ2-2	TGCGCCAGCAGCAGGGGGACGGCATCTCTTTCCACCGGGGAGCTGTTTTTT	CASSRGTASLSTGELFF
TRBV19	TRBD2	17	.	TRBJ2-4	TGTGCCAGTAGCCCTCGACTAGCGGGAGGGGGGAAAAACATTCAGTACTTC	CASSPRLAGGGKNIQYF
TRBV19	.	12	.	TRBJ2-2	TGTGCCAGTAGTTACGGGGTGGGGGAGCTGTTTTTT	CASSYGVGELFF
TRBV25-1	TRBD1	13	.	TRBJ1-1	TGTGCCAGCAGGAACAGGGGTAACACTGAAGCTTTCTTT	CASRNRGNTEAFF